A single sample gave rise to the 9 T cell receptor beta chains below, sequenced in a study of chemoradiotherapy in HPV16-positive cancers. Produced via immunoSEQ multiplex PCR; TCRdb's table is partial and in-frame only. The sample holds about 25,000 clones, roughly 94% seen once. Sampling was conducted from a patient who underwent chemoradiotherapy. The receptors originated from a human donor with HPV-associated anogenital cancer.

This chain uses TRBV30 with TRBJ1-5; D unclear. CDR1 and CDR2 (germline): GTSNPN, SVGIG (reference sequence). The CDR3 consists of 13 residues. Trimming cost V 0 bases and J 1 base, with 4 bases left between them. The CDR3 protein is CAWSVQSNQPQHF. CDR3 in DNA: TGTGCCTGGAGTGTACAGAGCAATCAGCCCCAGCATTTT.

This sequence joins TRBV5-1 and TRBJ2-6; tentatively, D is TRBD1 (6 bases). With 0 bases removed from V and 0 bases from J, the gap between germline ends came to 10 bases. Germline CDR1 and CDR2: SGHRS and YFSETQ. The CDR3 extends over 17 amino acids. CDR3 in amino acids: CASSLAPGASGANVLTF. CDR3 DNA: TGCGCCAGCAGCTTGGCCCCAGGGGCCTCTGGGGCCAACGTCCTGACTTTC.

This rearrangement joins TRBV6-5 to TRBJ2-5, with D possibly being TRBD1 (6 bases). Trimming cost V 5 bases and J 2 bases, with 15 bases left between them. CDR1 and CDR2 from the germline V gene are MNHEY and SVGAGI. The CDR3 totals 15 residues. CDR3 in DNA: TGTGCCAGCAGTCCGTTGGGACAAAGTCAAGAGACCCAGTACTTC. It encodes CASSPLGQSQETQYF.

V gene TRBV28 combines with J gene TRBJ2-7; D possibly matches TRBD1 or TRBD2 (7 bases each). The CDR3 consists of 16 residues. V was shortened by 5 bases and J by 2 bases, with 19 bases between the two germline ends. Looked up from germline, CDR1 is MDHEN and CDR2 is SYDVKM. The CDR3 DNA sequence: TGTGCCAGCAGTACCCGTGACAGGGAGGGAGCCTACGAGCAGTACTTC. Translating gives CASSTRDREGAYEQYF.

The chain recombines TRBV19 with TRBJ2-2; D is unresolved. The V gene's germline CDR1 is LNHDA and CDR2 SQIVND (reference sequence). Trimming pared 5 bases from V and 4 bases from J, leaving 8 bases between. This CDR3 is built from 13 residues. The CDR3, as DNA: TGTGCCAGTAGTGTGGTTAGCACCGGGGAGCTGTTTTTT. Protein: CASSVVSTGELFF.

The V and J genes are TRBV5-1 and TRBJ2-1; D perhaps matches TRBD2 (5 bases). Germline values: CDR1 SGHRS, CDR2 YFSETQ. Trimming stripped 1 base from V and 8 bases from J, with 16 bases between. This CDR3 is 15 amino acids long. The CDR3 loop reads CASSLYGRTGDEQFF. The CDR3 nucleotides read TGCGCCAGCAGCTTGTATGGTAGAACCGGGGATGAGCAGTTCTTC.

The gene calls are TRBV5-8 and TRBJ1-5; D is ambiguous. V gave up 0 bases and J gave up 0 bases, with 7 bases separating them. The CDR3 extends over 15 amino acids. The V gene's germline CDR1 is SGHTS and CDR2 YDEGEE. The CDR3 DNA reads as TGTGCCAGCAGCTTGGATCAATATAGCAATCAGCCCCAGCATTTT. It specifies CASSLDQYSNQPQHF. Full variable domain (missing parts from reference TRBV5-8 and TRBJ1-5): EAGVTQSPTHLIKTRGQQATLRCSPISGHTSVYWYQQALGLGLQFLLWYDEGEERNRGNFPPRFSGRQFPNYSSELNVNALELEDSALYLCASSLDQYSNQPQHFGDGTRLSIL.

V usage is TRBV5-1 and J usage is TRBJ1-2, with TRBD1 matching over 9 bases. The CDR3 runs to 13 residues. J lost 6 bases, V lost 3 bases, and 3 bases had no gene match. CDR1 and CDR2 from the germline V gene are SGHRS and YFSETQ. CDR3 DNA: TGCGCCAGCAGCTCCGGGACAGGGAATGGCTACACCTTC. Encoded protein: CASSSGTGNGYTF.

V and J are TRBV5-1 and TRBJ1-2; TRBD1 matches 10 bases. V lost 5 bases to trimming and J lost 6 bases; unmatched junction nucleotides: 10. CDR1 SGHRS and CDR2 YFSETQ come from the germline V gene. This CDR3 is 15 amino acids long. CDR3 coding DNA: TGCGCCAGCAGTGAGACAGGGGGCATTAGTGATGGCTACACCTTC. Amino acids: CASSETGGISDGYTF. Using reference TRBV5-1 and TRBJ1-2 for the parts outside the CDR3, the full variable domain is KAGVTQTPRYLIKTRGQQVTLSCSPISGHRSVSWYQQTPGQGLQFLFEYFSETQRNKGNFPGRFSGRQFSNSRSEMNVSTLELGDSALYLCASSETGGISDGYTFGSGTRLTVV.